Below, 9 T cell receptor beta chains from the same sample are listed, as sequenced in a study of shared clonotypes between healthy human individuals. TCRdb keeps only in-frame clones here, not all; method: immunoSEQ multiplex PCR. The table shows roughly 2.5 million clones, with approximately 90% occurring only once. What was sequenced was naive CD4+ T cells sorted from blood. Sample subset: CD45RA+ positively selected. Receptors originate from a man between 18 and 35 years old in good health.

The chain combines TRBV29-1 with TRBJ2-3; no clear D. Deletions cut 4 bases from V and 10 bases from J, with 12 bases between. The CDR3 is made up of 11 amino acids. Germline V gene lookup returns CDR1 SQVTM and CDR2 ANQGSEA. CDR3 sequence (DNA): TGCAGCGTTGGAAGTGCCCGGGCGCAGTATTTT. Protein sequence: CSVGSARAQYF.

V gene TRBV6-1 combines with J gene TRBJ2-7; 9 bases agree with TRBD1. Germline CDR1 is MNHNS and CDR2 is SASEGT. The CDR3 loop spans 14 amino acids. V was pared by 5 bases and J by 4 bases, with 6 bases of the junction left unmatched. Written as DNA, the CDR3 is TGTGCCAGCAGTAGGGACAGGGCGGGTTACGAGCAGTACTTC. Translation: CASSRDRAGYEQYF.

The chain combines TRBV5-1 with TRBJ2-5; 9 bases align to TRBD2. With V trimmed by 0 bases and J by 2 bases, 8 bases remained unmatched. The CDR3 is made up of 17 amino acids. The germline V gene has CDR1 SGHRS and CDR2 YFSETQ. CDR3 bases: TGCGCCAGCAGCTTGGGGTCTAGCGGGGAAATGCAAGAGACCCAGTACTTC. Amino acid sequence: CASSLGSSGEMQETQYF.

The V gene is TRBV19, the J gene TRBJ2-7, with TRBD2 as a possible D gene (5 bases). The CDR3 covers 15 residues. CDR1 and CDR2 from the germline V gene are LNHDA and SQIVND (reference sequence). Trimming pared 0 bases from V and 7 bases from J, leaving 16 bases between. The CDR3 reads CASSIELGLQWEQYF. As DNA, the CDR3 is TGTGCCAGTAGTATAGAGTTAGGACTCCAGTGGGAGCAGTACTTC. The whole variable domain, filled in from reference TRBV19 and TRBJ2-7, reads DGGITQSPKYLFRKEGQNVTLSCEQNLNHDAMYWYRQDPGQGLRLIYYSQIVNDFQKGDIAEGYSVSREKKESFPLTVTSAQKNPTAFYLCASSIELGLQWEQYFGPGTRLTVT.

The gene calls are TRBV21-1 and TRBJ1-4; the table gives TRBD1 as D, unverified against the DNA. TRBV21-1 has pseudogene status. The CDR3 totals 13 residues. CDR3 nucleotides: TGTGCCAGCCGCGCAGGGGACAATGAAAAACTGTTTTTT. It specifies CASRAGDNEKLFF.

The V gene is TRBV5-6, the J gene TRBJ1-5, with 9 bases matching TRBD1. Germline V gene data show CDR1 as SGHDT and CDR2 as YYEEEE. V gave up 0 bases and J gave up 4 bases; unmatched junction bases: 5. CDR3 size: 16 residues. The CDR3 region is CASSLAGTGSNQPQHF. CDR3 DNA sequence: TGTGCCAGCAGCTTGGCCGGGACAGGGTCAAATCAGCCCCAGCATTTT.

The chain uses TRBV5-1 and TRBJ2-7, with 9 nucleotides matching TRBD1. Germline assignment: CDR1 SGHRS and CDR2 YFSETQ. The junction had 12 bases not matched to a gene; V was cut back by 0 bases and J by 5 bases. The CDR3 extends over 17 amino acids. This CDR3 reads CASSLGQGVGMVDEQYF. CDR3 nucleotide sequence: TGCGCCAGCAGCTTGGGACAGGGGGTGGGAATGGTCGACGAGCAGTACTTC.

The chain has TRBV29-1 and TRBJ2-3; 8 nucleotides align to TRBD2. The CDR3 runs 12 residues. J lost 9 bases, V lost 6 bases, and 8 bases had no gene match. Germline V CDR1 and CDR2: SQVTM, ANQGSEA. The CDR3 region has the DNA TGCAGCGTCCTTAGCGGGACGGGGACGCAGTATTTT. Its protein product is CSVLSGTGTQYF.

The chain uses TRBV10-2 and TRBJ1-1; no reliable D call. Germline CDR1 WSHSY, CDR2 SAAADI. With 4 bases removed from V and 0 bases from J, the gap between germline ends came to 6 bases. This CDR3 has 13 amino acids. The DNA of the CDR3 is TGCGCCAGCAGTGGGCCTATGAACACTGAAGCTTTCTTT. This encodes CASSGPMNTEAFF.